The 23 T cell receptor beta chains listed next were all sequenced from one sample in a study of blood T cell repertoires in COVID-19. Profiled with immunoSEQ multiplex PCR; TCRdb holds only in-frame clones, not every one. Of about 350,000 clones in the sample, approximately 86% are singletons; the top ten hold just over 7%. The sample was peripheral blood. All receptors derive from a woman in her sixties or seventies with COVID-19, enrolled during active disease.

The chain employs TRBV7-2 and TRBJ2-1, with TRBD2 identical over 7 bases. J was trimmed by 0 bases and V by 1 base; bases with no gene match: 6. This CDR3 spans 17 amino acids. Germline assignment: CDR1 SGHTA and CDR2 FQGNSA. The CDR3 here is CASSLVWGGSSYNEQFF. As DNA, the CDR3 is TGTGCCAGCAGCTTAGTGTGGGGGGGGAGCTCCTACAATGAGCAGTTCTTC. Supplemented by reference TRBV7-2 and TRBJ2-1, the full variable domain reads GAGVSQSPSNKVTEKGKDVELRCDPISGHTALYWYRQSLGQGLEFLIYFQGNSAPDKSGLPSDRFSAERTGGSVSTLTIQRTQQEDSAVYLCASSLVWGGSSYNEQFFGPGTRLTVL.

The V gene is TRBV4-1, the J gene TRBJ1-5; possible D gene TRBD1, 5 bases. V gave up 0 bases and J gave up 4 bases, with 7 bases separating them. CDR1 is MGHRA and CDR2 is YSYEKL in the germline V gene. The CDR3 is 14 amino acids. CDR3 in DNA: TGCGCCAGCAGCCAAGATCGGGGGAATCAGCCCCAGCATTTT. Translation gives CASSQDRGNQPQHF.

The V call is TRBV10-3, the J call TRBJ2-7; D perhaps matches TRBD2 (6 bases). The CDR3 runs to 14 residues. V lost 8 bases, J lost 2 bases, and 16 bases lay in between. Germline lookup yields CDR1 ENHRY and CDR2 SYGVKD. In DNA, the CDR3 is TGTGCCATCGGGCCCCCCGGGGGAACCTACGAGCAGTACTTC. Amino acid sequence: CAIGPPGGTYEQYF.

This chain uses TRBV20-1 with TRBJ1-2, with TRBD1 matching 7 bases. Trimming removed 3 bases from V and 3 bases from J; junction bases left unmatched: 4. CDR1 and CDR2 (germline): DFQATT, SNEGSKA (reference sequence). CDR3 size: 13 residues. Written as DNA, the CDR3 is TGCAGTGCTAGTGAAGGGACAGACTATGGCTACACCTTC. Translating it yields CSASEGTDYGYTF.

This clone was seen only a few times. This rearrangement joins TRBV27 to TRBJ1-1; the D is unclear. Trimming cost V 5 bases and J 0 bases, with 19 bases left between them. Germline V gene data show CDR1 as MNHEY and CDR2 as SMNVEV (reference sequence). CDR3 size: 17 residues. This CDR3 reads CASSPFEGFGMNTEAFF. CDR3 nucleotides: TGTGCCAGCAGTCCCTTTGAGGGATTTGGCATGAACACTGAAGCTTTCTTT.

The chain recombines TRBV18 with TRBJ2-3, with 8 bases aligning to TRBD1. V was clipped by 8 bases and J by 5 bases; unmatched bases: 12. This CDR3 contains 15 residues. Per the germline V gene, CDR1 is KGHSH and CDR2 is LQKENI. This chain's CDR3 is CASPPGAGGLDTQYF. The CDR3 DNA is TGTGCCAGCCCTCCAGGGGCAGGGGGCCTAGATACGCAGTATTTT.

CDR3 residues: CASSGWEERTEAFF. The DNA of the CDR3 is TGTGCCAGCAGTGGGTGGGAAGAGCGGACTGAAGCTTTCTTT. V usage is TRBV27 and J usage is TRBJ1-1; no reliable D call. Trimming took 5 bases from V and 5 from J, leaving 15 bases between them. Per the germline V gene, CDR1 is MNHEY and CDR2 is SMNVEV (reference sequence). The CDR3 sequence is 14 residues long.

This chain connects TRBV2 to TRBJ2-1; D not resolved. The CDR3 has 11 amino acids. V lost 4 bases and J lost 7, with 5 bases in between. In germline, CDR1 is SNHLY, CDR2 FYNNEI. The CDR3 spells CASSALNEQFF. The CDR3 DNA sequence: TGTGCCAGCAGTGCGCTAAATGAGCAGTTCTTC.

The genes are TRBV19 and TRBJ1-1; TRBD1 matches at 9 bases. V gave up 0 bases and J gave up 1 base; unmatched junction bases: 3. The CDR3 loop spans 16 amino acids. CDR1 and CDR2 from the germline V gene are LNHDA and SQIVND (reference sequence). As DNA, the CDR3 is TGTGCCAGTAGTATAGATGGGGGACAGGGGAACACTGAAGCTTTCTTT. Amino acid sequence: CASSIDGGQGNTEAFF.

V and J are TRBV13 and TRBJ1-2, with 7 bases lining up with TRBD1. This CDR3 comprises 14 residues. Unmatched junction bases numbered 7, after V lost 5 bases and J lost 4 bases. From germline, CDR1 is PRHDT and CDR2 FYEKMQ (reference sequence). This CDR3 reads CASSTSGTAYGYTF. DNA for the CDR3: TGTGCCAGCAGCACATCCGGGACAGCCTATGGCTACACCTTC.

At least ten counts were recorded for this clone. The chain links TRBV4-2 to TRBJ1-2; TRBD1 matches at 8 bases. Germline CDR1 is LGHNA and CDR2 is YNFKEQ. The CDR3 runs to 16 residues. V dropped 2 bases and J dropped 2; count of bases not matched to a gene: 7. The CDR3 loop is CASSQSPGQANYGYTF. In nucleotides, the CDR3 is TGTGCCAGCAGCCAAAGCCCGGGACAGGCGAACTATGGCTACACCTTC.

There are a few counts of this clone. The V call is TRBV5-1, the J call TRBJ2-2, with 7 bases matching TRBD1. This CDR3 has 14 residues. V shed 3 bases, J shed 5 bases, and the junction held 4 bases outside the gene matches. Looked up from germline, CDR1 is SGHRS and CDR2 is YFSETQ. The CDR3 DNA reads TGCGCCAGCAGCTCAGGGGGTGGAACCGGGGAGCTGTTTTTT. Its protein is CASSSGGGTGELFF.

This CDR3 is CASSEYGGGTEAFF. CDR3 bases: TGTGCCAGCAGTGAATATGGTGGAGGCACTGAAGCTTTCTTT. The V call is TRBV6-1, the J call TRBJ1-1; D not resolved. The CDR3 extends over 14 amino acids. In germline, CDR1 is MNHNS, CDR2 SASEGT. V was shortened by 2 bases and J by 4 bases, with 11 bases between the two germline ends.

The chain employs TRBV27 and TRBJ1-6, with 9 positions matching TRBD1. The length of the CDR3 is 17 residues. Unmatched junction bases numbered 13, after V lost 6 bases and J lost 7 bases. Germline V gene lookup returns CDR1 MNHEY and CDR2 SMNVEV (reference sequence). DNA for the CDR3: TGTGCCAGCAGCTTTCTCCGGGTCGGGACAGGGAATTCACCCCTCCACTTT. This translates into CASSFLRVGTGNSPLHF.

The rearrangement joins TRBV18 to TRBJ1-1; no firm D call. V lost 2 bases, J lost 1 base, and 14 bases lay in between. The CDR3 is 16 amino acids. Germline assignment: CDR1 KGHSH and CDR2 LQKENI. CDR3 DNA sequence: TGTGCCAGCTCACCAAATAGGGCAGGAGGGAACACTGAAGCTTTCTTT. Its protein is CASSPNRAGGNTEAFF.

The chain recombines TRBV20-1 with TRBJ1-2, with D possibly matching TRBD1 (5 bases). The CDR3 extends over 11 amino acids. Between the trimmed V and J ends, which lost 5 bases and 3 bases, there was a span of 7 bases. Germline CDR1 is DFQATT and CDR2 is SNEGSKA (reference sequence). The CDR3 sequence is CSAATDYGYTF. The CDR3, as DNA: TGCAGTGCTGCGACAGACTATGGCTACACCTTC.

The chain employs TRBV9 and TRBJ1-4, with D unresolved. Trimming left V 0 bases short and J 2 bases short, with 5 bases between. The length of the CDR3 is 14 residues. CDR1 is SGDLS, CDR2 YYNGEE, per germline. This CDR3 is CASSVGVTNEKLFF. CDR3 in DNA: TGTGCCAGCAGCGTAGGCGTTACTAATGAAAAACTGTTTTTT. The full variable domain, in which reference TRBV9 and TRBJ1-4 provide the parts outside the CDR3, is DSGVTQTPKHLITATGQRVTLRCSPRSGDLSVYWYQQSLDQGLQFLIQYYNGEERAKGNILERFSAQQFPDLHSELNLSSLELGDSALYFCASSVGVTNEKLFFGSGTQLSVL.

The J gene is TRBJ2-2, the V gene TRBV11-3; 9 bases map to TRBD1. The trim removed 3 bases at V and 4 bases at J, leaving 12 bases unmatched. The CDR3 spans 18 residues. Germline assignment: CDR1 SGHNT and CDR2 YENEEA. CDR3 residues: CASSLDTWDRVGTGELFF. The CDR3 DNA is TGTGCCAGCAGCTTGGATACCTGGGACAGGGTGGGCACCGGGGAGCTGTTTTTT.

The chain uses TRBV27 and TRBJ2-2; D possibly corresponds to TRBD1 (7 bases). The V end was cut by 4 bases, the J end by 3 bases, with 12 bases between. The CDR3 extends over 15 amino acids. CDR1 is MNHEY and CDR2 is SMNVEV in the germline V gene (reference sequence). CDR3 region: CASSSGDSYTGELFF. The CDR3 DNA sequence: TGTGCCAGCAGTTCGGGGGACAGTTACACCGGGGAGCTGTTTTTT.

This clone was found once. The chain employs TRBV5-1 and TRBJ1-1; 8 nucleotides line up with TRBD1. CDR1 and CDR2 from the germline V gene are SGHRS and YFSETQ. The CDR3 loop spans 16 amino acids. The ends lost 0 bases at V and 0 bases at J; junction bases unmatched: 4. The CDR3 nucleotides read TGCGCCAGCAGCTTGGGGACAGGGACCATGAACACTGAAGCTTTCTTT. Amino acids: CASSLGTGTMNTEAFF.

CDR3 sequence (DNA): TGTGCCAGCCCCTTAGGATCTAGCGGGGGCCCCTACAATGAGCAGTTCTTC. This translates into CASPLGSSGGPYNEQFF. The V gene is TRBV7-2, the J gene TRBJ2-1; TRBD2 aligns across 10 bases. Germline V gene data show CDR1 as SGHTA and CDR2 as FQGNSA. V trimming: 8 bases; J trimming: 2 bases; junction bases outside the gene matches: 12. The CDR3 length is 17 residues. Full variable domain (remainder filled in from reference TRBV7-2 and TRBJ2-1): GAGVSQSPSNKVTEKGKDVELRCDPISGHTALYWYRQSLGQGLEFLIYFQGNSAPDKSGLPSDRFSAERTGGSVSTLTIQRTQQEDSAVYLCASPLGSSGGPYNEQFFGPGTRLTVL.

This sequence joins TRBV5-8 and TRBJ2-5, with 12 nucleotides matching TRBD2. This CDR3 has 17 residues. CDR1 and CDR2 (germline): SGHTS, YDEGEE. Trimming cost V 1 base and J 2 bases; bases outside gene matches: 6. The CDR3: CASSLRLAGAIQETQYF. CDR3 nucleotide sequence: TGTGCCAGCAGCTTGCGACTAGCGGGGGCGATTCAAGAGACCCAGTACTTC. The entire variable domain, with the rest obtained from reference TRBV5-8 and TRBJ2-5, is as follows: EAGVTQSPTHLIKTRGQQATLRCSPISGHTSVYWYQQALGLGLQFLLWYDEGEERNRGNFPPRFSGRQFPNYSSELNVNALELEDSALYLCASSLRLAGAIQETQYFGPGTRLLVL.

This clone has only one observation. This chain connects TRBV5-1 to TRBJ2-2, with D perhaps TRBD2 (7 bases). V was clipped by 2 bases and J by 3 bases, with 11 bases between them. Germline assignment: CDR1 SGHRS and CDR2 YFSETQ. The CDR3 totals 15 residues. CDR3: CASSFGGADTGELFF. In DNA form, the CDR3 reads TGCGCCAGCAGCTTTGGGGGGGCCGACACCGGGGAGCTGTTTTTT.